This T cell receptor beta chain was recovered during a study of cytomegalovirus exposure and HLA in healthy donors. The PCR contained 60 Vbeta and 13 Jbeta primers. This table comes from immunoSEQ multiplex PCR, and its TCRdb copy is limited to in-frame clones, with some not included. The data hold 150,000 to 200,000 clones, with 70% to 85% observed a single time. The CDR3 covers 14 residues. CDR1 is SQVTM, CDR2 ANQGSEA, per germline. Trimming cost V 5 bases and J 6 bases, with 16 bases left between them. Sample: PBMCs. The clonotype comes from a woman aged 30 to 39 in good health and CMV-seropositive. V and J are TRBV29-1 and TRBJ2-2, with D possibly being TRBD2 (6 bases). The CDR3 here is CSVRTGGVSGELFF. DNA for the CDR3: TGCAGCGTTAGAACGGGCGGGGTTTCCGGGGAGCTGTTTTTT.